This TCR beta chain was sequenced for a study of memory CD4+ T cells and cytomegalovirus serostatus. Clones were sequenced by immunoSEQ multiplex PCR, and TCRdb holds only the in-frame ones, with some missing. The data contain about 82,000 clones, more than 70% of them singletons. The CDR3 is 13 amino acids. Losses at the gene ends were 8 bases for V and 2 bases for J; bases not matched to a gene: 4. The germline V gene has CDR1 MDHEN and CDR2 SYDVKM. The sort gate was single viable CD3+CD4+CD8-CD45RO+ cells for memory CD4+ T cells. The chain recombines TRBV28 with TRBJ2-3; TRBD1 agrees at 7 bases. Specimen: memory CD4+ T cells from blood. This sequence was found in an adult in good health and CMV-seronegative. DNA for the CDR3: TGTGCCAGCTACGGGACAGACACAGATACGCAGTATTTT. Its translation is CASYGTDTDTQYF.